This T cell receptor beta chain is drawn from a study of T-cell memory formation after mild COVID-19. The overall study: Clusters were largely donor specific.

Findings of the study overall: Second-wave clones with a day 37 peak had unconfirmed SARS-CoV-2 specificity. The appearance of some responding clones in pre-infection memory suggested that cross-reactive memory joined.

Deletions cut 6 bases from V and 1 base from J, with 9 bases between. CDR3 length equals 13 residues. Employing constant-segment primers, 5'RACE generated TCR alpha and TCR beta cDNA libraries bearing sample barcodes and UMIs. TCRdb reprocessed the 5' RACE reads via MiXCR and lists one record per CDR3 protein. The repertoire includes about 55,000 distinct CDR3 sequences, approximately 9.5% of them detected once, and around 1.2% sits in the top ten. On this clonotype itself: Antigen unknown.

This rearrangement joins TRBV12-3 or TRBV12-4 to TRBJ1-1; D gene unclear. This clonotype was sampled from a man in his late teens or twenties who had mild COVID-19 (a few samples of this study predate the infection). Cell type and time point are not known. Sequenced: PBMCs or a T cell subset sorted from them (not recorded which). CDR3 sequence reads: CASSRGSNTEAFF. DNA for the CDR3: TGTGCCAGCAGCCGGGGATCGAACACTGAAGCTTTCTTT.